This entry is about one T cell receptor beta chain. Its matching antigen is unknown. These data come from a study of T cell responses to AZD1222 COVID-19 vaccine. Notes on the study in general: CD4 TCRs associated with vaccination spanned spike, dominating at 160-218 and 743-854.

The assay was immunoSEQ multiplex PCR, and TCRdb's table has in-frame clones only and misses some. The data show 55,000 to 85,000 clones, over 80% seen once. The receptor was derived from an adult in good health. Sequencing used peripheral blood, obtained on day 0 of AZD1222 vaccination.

The CDR3 DNA follows: TGTGCCAGCAGCTTTAGCAATCAGCCCCAGCATTTT. It translates to CASSFSNQPQHF. The chain carries TRBV28 and TRBJ1-5; the D is unclear. V was trimmed by 6 bases and J by 0 bases, leaving 3 bases between them. The CDR3 sequence is 12 residues long. CDR1 and CDR2 from the germline V gene are MDHEN and SYDVKM.